Below, one T cell receptor beta chain is given with its context. Its antigen remains unidentified. The data were taken from a study of CD8+CD57+ T cells in acquired aplastic anemia. Findings of the study overall: Controls did not differ significantly from patients in CD8+ Simpson's diversity. About 30 shared CD8+ CDR3s appeared highly expressed within patients' immunodominant clones.

According to the study, genomic DNA was the template for TCR beta VDJ and CDR3 profiling. In TCRdb, the reads were re-called with MiXCR into one record per CDR3 protein. Among around 400,000 distinct CDR3 sequences listed, 55% to 70% were seen once. This CDR3 comprises 14 residues. CDR1 is DFQATT, CDR2 SNEGSKA, per germline (reference sequence). Trimming left V 6 bases short and J 8 bases short, with 20 bases between. Material for sequencing was sorted CD4+, CD8+, or CD8+CD57+ T cells (not recorded which) from PBMCs. The V gene is TRBV20-1, the J gene TRBJ2-1; D unclear. The TCR was taken from a human donor in good health, serving as a control. This chain's CDR3 is CSATPSWSQDEQFF. The CDR3 DNA follows: TGCAGTGCCACCCCTTCATGGAGCCAGGATGAGCAGTTCTTC.